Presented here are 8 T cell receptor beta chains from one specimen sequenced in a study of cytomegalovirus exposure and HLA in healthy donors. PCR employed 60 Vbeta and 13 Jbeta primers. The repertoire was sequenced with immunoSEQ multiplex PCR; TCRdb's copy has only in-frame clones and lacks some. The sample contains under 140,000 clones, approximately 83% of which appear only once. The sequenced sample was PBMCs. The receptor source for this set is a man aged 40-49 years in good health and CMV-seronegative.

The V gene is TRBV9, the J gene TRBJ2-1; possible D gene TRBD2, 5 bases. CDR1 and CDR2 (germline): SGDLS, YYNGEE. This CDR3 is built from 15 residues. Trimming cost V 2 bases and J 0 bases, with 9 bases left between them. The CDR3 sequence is CASSVSSPSYNEQFF. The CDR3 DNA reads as TGTGCCAGCAGCGTGTCTAGCCCCTCCTACAATGAGCAGTTCTTC.

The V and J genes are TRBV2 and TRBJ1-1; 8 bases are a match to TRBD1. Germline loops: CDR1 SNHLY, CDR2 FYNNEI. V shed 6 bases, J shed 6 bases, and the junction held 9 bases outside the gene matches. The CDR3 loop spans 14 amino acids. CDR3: CASSLIQGVAEAFF. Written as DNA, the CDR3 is TGTGCCAGCAGCCTTATACAGGGGGTGGCTGAAGCTTTCTTT.

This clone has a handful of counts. The CDR3 protein is CASNSLAGGNEQFF. CDR3 nucleotide sequence: TGCGCCAGCAACTCCCTAGCGGGGGGGAATGAGCAGTTCTTC. The V call is TRBV10-2, the J call TRBJ2-1; TRBD2 aligns across 12 bases. Germline lookup yields CDR1 WSHSY and CDR2 SAAADI. The CDR3 is made up of 14 amino acids. The J segment lost 7 bases and the V segment lost 7 bases, leaving 5 bases of the junction unmatched.

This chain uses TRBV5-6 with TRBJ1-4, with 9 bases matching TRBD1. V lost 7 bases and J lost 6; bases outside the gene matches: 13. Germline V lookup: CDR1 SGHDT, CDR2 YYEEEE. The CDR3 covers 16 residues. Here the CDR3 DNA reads TGTGCCAGCGCCGGGACAGGGAACACCGTTTATGAAAAACTGTTTTTT. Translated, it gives CASAGTGNTVYEKLFF.

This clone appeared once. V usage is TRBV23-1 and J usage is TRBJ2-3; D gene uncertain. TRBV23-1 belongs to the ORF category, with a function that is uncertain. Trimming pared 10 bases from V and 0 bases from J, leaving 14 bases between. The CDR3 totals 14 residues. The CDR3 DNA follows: TGCGCCACCCCCCCGGTCATAAGCACAGATACGCAGTATTTT. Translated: CATPPVISTDTQYF.

CDR3 sequence reads: CASSEGSRGKETQYF. The CDR3, as DNA: TGTGCCAGCAGTGAAGGAAGCCGGGGGAAAGAGACCCAGTACTTC. The genes are TRBV6-1 and TRBJ2-5; D might be TRBD2 (6 bases). Trimming left V 1 base short and J 3 bases short, with 12 bases between. Germline CDR1 and CDR2: MNHNS and SASEGT. The CDR3 has 15 amino acids.

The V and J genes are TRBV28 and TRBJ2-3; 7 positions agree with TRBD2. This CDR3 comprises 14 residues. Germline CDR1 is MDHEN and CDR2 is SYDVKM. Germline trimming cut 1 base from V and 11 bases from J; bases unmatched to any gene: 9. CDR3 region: CASSLSPPRGKQYF. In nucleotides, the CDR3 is TGTGCCAGCAGTTTATCCCCACCGCGGGGGAAGCAGTATTTT.

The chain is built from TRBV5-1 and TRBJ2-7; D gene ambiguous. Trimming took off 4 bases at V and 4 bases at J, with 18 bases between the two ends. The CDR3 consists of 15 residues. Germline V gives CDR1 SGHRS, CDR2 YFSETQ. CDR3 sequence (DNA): TGCGCCAGCAGCGAGGCAGCCGGCGATGCGTACGAGCAGTACTTC. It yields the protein CASSEAAGDAYEQYF.